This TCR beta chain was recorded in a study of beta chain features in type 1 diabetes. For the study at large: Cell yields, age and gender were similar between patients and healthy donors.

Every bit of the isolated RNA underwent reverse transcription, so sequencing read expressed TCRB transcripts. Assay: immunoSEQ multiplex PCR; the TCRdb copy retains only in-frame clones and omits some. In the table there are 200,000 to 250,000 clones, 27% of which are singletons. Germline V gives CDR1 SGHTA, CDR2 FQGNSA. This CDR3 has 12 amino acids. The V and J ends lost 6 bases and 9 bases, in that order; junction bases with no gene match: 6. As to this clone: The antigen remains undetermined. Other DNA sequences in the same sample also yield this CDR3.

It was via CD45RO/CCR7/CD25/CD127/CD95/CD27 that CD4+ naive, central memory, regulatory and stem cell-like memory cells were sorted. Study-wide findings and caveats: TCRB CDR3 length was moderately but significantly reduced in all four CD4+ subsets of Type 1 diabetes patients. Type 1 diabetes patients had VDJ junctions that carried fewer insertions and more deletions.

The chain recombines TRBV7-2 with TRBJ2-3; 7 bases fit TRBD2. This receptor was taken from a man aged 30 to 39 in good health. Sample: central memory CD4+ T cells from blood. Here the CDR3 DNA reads TGTGCCAGCAGTCTAGACGGGGGGACGCAGTATTTT. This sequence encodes CASSLDGGTQYF.